These 17 T cell receptor beta chains were all obtained from the same sample, sequenced in a study of T cells after yellow fever vaccination. TCRdb independently ran MiXCR on the 5' RACE reads; one entry per CDR3 protein. The table lists over 250,000 distinct CDR3 sequences, 4.1% of them singletons. Sequencing was performed on PBMCs, taken 5 days after the yellow fever booster vaccination. All receptors derive from a man younger than 35 who received the YFV17D yellow fever vaccine.

To note about this clonotype: A read error is possible here, since a much larger clone lies one base away. The chain links TRBV7-2 to TRBJ2-3; maybe TRBD2 (5 bases). Germline V gene sequence: CDR1 SGHTA, CDR2 FQGNSA. The CDR3 extends over 15 amino acids. Trimming took 5 bases from V and 2 from J, leaving 14 bases between them. The CDR3 loop is CTSSLARALTDTQYF. In nucleotides, the CDR3 is TGTACCAGCAGCCTGGCGAGGGCCCTCACAGATACGCAGTATTTT.

V usage is TRBV1 and J usage is TRBJ2-5; the D segment call TRBD1 is taken from the table without a DNA check. TRBV1 is designated a pseudogene. The CDR3 extends over 17 amino acids. CDR3: CTSSQPRGRGRRETQYF. For the CDR3, the DNA is TGCACCAGCAGCCAGCCCCGGGGGAGGGGGCGGCGAGAGACCCAGTACTTC.

This clonotype came up a few times. The chain recombines TRBV5-1 with TRBJ1-5; D is ambiguous. This CDR3 spans 14 amino acids. Germline CDR1 reads SGHRS; CDR2 reads YFSETQ. The ends were cut back, 4 bases at V and 7 bases at J, with 15 bases in the middle. Here the CDR3 DNA reads TGCGCCAGCAGCGCGGTGCCAGGATACCAGCCCCAGCATTTT. Its protein is CASSAVPGYQPQHF.

This chain links TRBV19 with TRBJ1-4; TRBD1 matches 7 bases. The CDR3 is 15 amino acids. CDR1 and CDR2 from the germline V gene are LNHDA and SQIVND (reference sequence). V lost 3 bases, J lost 8 bases, and 9 bases stayed unmatched. Written as DNA, the CDR3 is TGTGCCAGTAGTATTCAGAACAGGGGTTGGGAAAAACTGTTTTTT. Translating gives CASSIQNRGWEKLFF.

This chain connects TRBV20-1 to TRBJ2-3; the match to TRBD2 covers 9 bases. The germline V gene encodes CDR1 DFQATT and CDR2 SNEGSKA (reference sequence). The CDR3 contains 14 residues. V lost 7 bases and J lost 9; bases outside the gene matches: 14. The CDR3 coding sequence is TGCAGTGTTCCCGTAGCGGGGGACCTTATGACGCAGTATTTT. Its protein product is CSVPVAGDLMTQYF.

The chain employs TRBV3-1 and TRBJ2-3; TRBD2 might be the D (5 bases). From germline, CDR1 is LGHDT and CDR2 YNNKEL (reference sequence). V lost 3 bases, J lost 3 bases, and 16 bases lay in between. This CDR3 has 16 amino acids. The CDR3 region is CASSQFLALGTDTQYF. CDR3 nucleotide sequence: TGTGCCAGCAGCCAGTTCCTGGCACTAGGGACAGATACGCAGTATTTT.

This clonotype was observed a few times. The rearrangement links TRBV9 to TRBJ2-5, with 9 positions matching TRBD1. The junction had 3 bases not matched to a gene; V was cut back by 1 base and J by 5 bases. The CDR3 contains 14 residues. Germline-derived CDR1 and CDR2 are SGDLS and YYNGEE. In DNA, the CDR3 is TGTGCCAGCAGCGTAACCGGGACAGGGGAGACCCAGTACTTC. This encodes CASSVTGTGETQYF.

This clonotype came up many times. This chain uses TRBV12-3 or TRBV12-4 with TRBJ1-5; TRBD1 might be the D (6 bases). CDR3 length: 15 residues. V was cut by 5 bases and J by 0 bases, with 11 bases left in between. The CDR3 is CASSLQGNSNQPQHF. The CDR3 region has the DNA TGTGCCAGCAGTCTCCAGGGGAATAGCAATCAGCCCCAGCATTTT.

On this clonotype: A single base separates this from a much larger clone, so it may be a read error. CDR3 region: CASSELPGGNTGELIF. The CDR3 bases are TGTGCCAGCAGTGAACTCCCAGGGGGAAACACCGGGGAGCTGATTTTT. The V and J genes are TRBV2 and TRBJ2-2; 7 bases align to TRBD1. Germline V gene data show CDR1 as SNHLY and CDR2 as FYNNEI. The CDR3 runs to 16 residues.

This clonotype was seen only a few times. The chain joins TRBV15 to TRBJ2-6; no clear D gene. The CDR3 has 21 residues. Trimming removed 6 bases from V and 0 bases from J, with 27 bases in between. Germline loops: CDR1 LNHNV, CDR2 YYDKDF (reference sequence). CDR3 DNA sequence: TGTGCCACCAGTCCCGTACGCCCTATGGAGACTTTTCGCTCTGGGGCCAACGTCCTGACTTTC. Translated: CATSPVRPMETFRSGANVLTF.

This clonotype has ten or more counts. The genes are TRBV5-1 and TRBJ2-3; possible D gene TRBD2, 7 bases. V lost 0 bases to trimming and J lost 0 bases, with 11 bases between them. Germline lookup yields CDR1 SGHRS and CDR2 YFSETQ. CDR3 size: 16 residues. For the CDR3, the DNA is TGCGCCAGCAGCTTGGCCCGGGGGGCGAGCACAGATACGCAGTATTTT. Amino acid sequence: CASSLARGASTDTQYF.

This clonotype was observed a few times. The chain employs TRBV20-1 and TRBJ2-6, with D perhaps matching TRBD1 (6 bases). The CDR3 has 16 amino acids. Trimming took off 3 bases at V and 1 base at J, with 13 bases between the two ends. The germline gives CDR1 DFQATT, CDR2 SNEGSKA (reference sequence). Written as DNA, the CDR3 is TGCAGTGCTAGTCGGCAGGGGTGGTCTGGGGCCAACGTCCTGACTTTC. It yields the protein CSASRQGWSGANVLTF.

This clonotype was counted many times. The V gene is TRBV7-2, the J gene TRBJ1-1, with D hard to call. This CDR3 contains 14 residues. V was trimmed by 2 bases and J by 6 bases, leaving 13 bases between them. CDR1 and CDR2 (germline): SGHTA, FQGNSA. This CDR3 is CASSLRLLGAEAFF. For the CDR3, the DNA is TGTGCCAGCAGCTTACGACTTTTGGGCGCTGAAGCTTTCTTT. The whole variable domain, filled in from reference TRBV7-2 and TRBJ1-1, reads GAGVSQSPSNKVTEKGKDVELRCDPISGHTALYWYRQSLGQGLEFLIYFQGNSAPDKSGLPSDRFSAERTGGSVSTLTIQRTQQEDSAVYLCASSLRLLGAEAFFGQGTRLTVV.

V usage is TRBV4-3 and J usage is TRBJ1-5; 8 nucleotides line up with TRBD1. Germline CDR1 is LGHNA and CDR2 is YSLEER. There are 17 residues in the CDR3. V was pared by 0 bases and J by 7 bases, with 11 bases of the junction left unmatched. The CDR3 nucleotides are TGCGCCAGCAGCCAAGACCCAGGACAGGGACCCTTACAGCCCCAGCATTTT. It codes for CASSQDPGQGPLQPQHF.

The sample holds many counts of this clonotype. This chain joins TRBV6-5 and TRBJ2-1; D could derive from TRBD1 or TRBD2 (5 bases each). There are 15 residues in the CDR3. The V gene lost 4 bases and the J gene lost 4 bases, with 14 bases spanning the gap. The germline gives CDR1 MNHEY, CDR2 SVGAGI. The CDR3 DNA sequence: TGTGCCAGCAGTTCCCCCTGGGACCAATACAATGAGCAGTTCTTC. Protein product: CASSSPWDQYNEQFF.

Only a few counts were recorded for this clonotype. This chain joins TRBV20-1 and TRBJ2-5; 9 nucleotides match TRBD2. The J segment lost 6 bases and the V segment lost 4 bases, leaving 6 bases of the junction unmatched. The CDR3 contains 13 residues. Looked up from germline, CDR1 is DFQATT and CDR2 is SNEGSKA (reference sequence). Here the CDR3 DNA reads TGCAGTGCTACGGGACTAGCCATAAAGACCCAGTACTTC. Encoded protein: CSATGLAIKTQYF.

The gene calls are TRBV14 and TRBJ1-2, with 8 bases identical to TRBD1. The CDR3 spans 15 residues. V shed 0 bases and J 7 bases; nucleotides not matched to a gene: 7. Germline CDR1 is SGHDN and CDR2 is FVKESK. Here the CDR3 DNA reads TGTGCCAGCAGCCAAGAGATCGCAGGGGGCATTGGCTACACCTTC. Amino acid sequence: CASSQEIAGGIGYTF. The full variable domain, in which reference TRBV14 and TRBJ1-2 provide the parts outside the CDR3, is EAGVTQFPSHSVIEKGQTVTLRCDPISGHDNLYWYRRVMGKEIKFLLHFVKESKQDESGMPNNRFLAERTGGTYSTLKVQPAELEDSGVYFCASSQEIAGGIGYTFGSGTRLTVV.